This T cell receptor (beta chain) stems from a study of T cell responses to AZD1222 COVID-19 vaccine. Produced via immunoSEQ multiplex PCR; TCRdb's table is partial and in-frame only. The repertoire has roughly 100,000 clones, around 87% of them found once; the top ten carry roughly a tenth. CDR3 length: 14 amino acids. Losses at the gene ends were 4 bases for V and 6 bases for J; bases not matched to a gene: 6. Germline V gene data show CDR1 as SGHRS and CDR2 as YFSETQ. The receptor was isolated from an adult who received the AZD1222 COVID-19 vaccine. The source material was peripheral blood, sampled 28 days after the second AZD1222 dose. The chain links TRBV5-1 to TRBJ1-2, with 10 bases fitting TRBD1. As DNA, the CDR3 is TGCGCCAGCAGCCCAAGGGGGACAGGGGATGGCTACACCTTC. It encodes CASSPRGTGDGYTF.